Following are 32 T cell receptor beta chains from one sample sequenced in a study of early T cells in non-severe SARS-CoV-2 infection. Via MiXCR, TCRdb re-called the 5' RACE reads, giving one row per CDR3 protein. The data contain tens of thousands of distinct CDR3 sequences, less than 15% of them seen just once; the ten biggest clones take up approximately 8.5%. Here the sequenced sample was whole blood, taken at baseline. These receptors were collected from an adult who was a healthcare worker with PCR-confirmed SARS-CoV-2 infection or an uninfected control (not recorded which).

This clonotype was seen many times. The V and J genes are TRBV7-9 and TRBJ2-1; 10 nucleotides match TRBD2. The CDR3 spans 17 residues. Germline lookup yields CDR1 SEHNR and CDR2 FQNEAQ (reference sequence). The ends lost 4 bases at V and 7 bases at J; junction bases unmatched: 13. The DNA for the CDR3 is TGTGCCAGCAGCTCCCGGGGCGGAGTAGCGGGAGGAAATGAGCAGTTCTTC. Encoded protein: CASSSRGGVAGGNEQFF.

The V and J genes are TRBV6-5 and TRBJ1-1; a possible D gene is TRBD1 (5 bases). Germline values: CDR1 MNHEY, CDR2 SVGAGI. Trimming cost V 4 bases and J 0 bases, with 9 bases left between them. The CDR3 extends over 14 amino acids. In nucleotides, the CDR3 is TGTGCCAGCAGTTCACCGGGACTGAACACTGAAGCTTTCTTT. This codes for CASSSPGLNTEAFF.

CDR3 nucleotides: TGCGCCAGCAGCTCGTCCGGGGATCTTAATTCACCCCTCCACTTT. It codes for CASSSSGDLNSPLHF. The rearrangement links TRBV5-1 to TRBJ1-6; unclear D gene. V dropped 3 bases and J dropped 6 bases, with 13 bases sitting between them. Germline assignment: CDR1 SGHRS and CDR2 YFSETQ. The CDR3 contains 15 residues. Variable domain in full (rest from reference TRBV5-1 and TRBJ1-6): KAGVTQTPRYLIKTRGQQVTLSCSPISGHRSVSWYQQTPGQGLQFLFEYFSETQRNKGNFPGRFSGRQFSNSRSEMNVSTLELGDSALYLCASSSSGDLNSPLHFGNGTRLTVT.

The chain combines TRBV7-2 with TRBJ2-7; 9 bases are shared with TRBD2. This CDR3 spans 13 amino acids. Trimming cost V 5 bases and J 6 bases; bases outside gene matches: 5. Germline CDR1 reads SGHTA; CDR2 reads FQGNSA. CDR3 amino acids: CASSLGLAGEQYF. CDR3 in DNA: TGTGCCAGCAGCCTGGGACTAGCCGGCGAGCAGTACTTC. Supplemented by reference TRBV7-2 and TRBJ2-7, the full variable domain reads GAGVSQSPSNKVTEKGKDVELRCDPISGHTALYWYRQSLGQGLEFLIYFQGNSAPDKSGLPSDRFSAERTGGSVSTLTIQRTQQEDSAVYLCASSLGLAGEQYFGPGTRLTVT.

This clonotype was counted ten times or more. The rearrangement links TRBV7-9 to TRBJ2-7, with 8 nucleotides matching TRBD1. This CDR3 region has 13 residues. Losses at the gene ends were 3 bases for V and 4 bases for J; bases not matched to a gene: 2. Germline CDR1 SEHNR, CDR2 FQNEAQ (reference sequence). The CDR3 loop is CASSFGQGYEQYF. The CDR3 bases are TGTGCCAGCAGCTTCGGACAGGGTTACGAGCAGTACTTC.

This clonotype was recorded a few times. The V call is TRBV2, the J call TRBJ2-5; 12 bases match TRBD2. There are 16 residues in the CDR3. CDR1 and CDR2 from the germline V gene are SNHLY and FYNNEI. The V and J ends lost 7 bases and 5 bases, in that order; junction bases with no gene match: 11. The CDR3 DNA is TGTGCCAGCAAGCTAGCGGGAGGGTGGGGGAAGGAGACCCAGTACTTC. Translation gives CASKLAGGWGKETQYF.

This clonotype was observed a few times. The chain joins TRBV6-4 to TRBJ1-1, with TRBD1 as a possible D gene (5 bases). The V end lost 5 bases, the J end lost 5 bases, and 18 bases lay between the germline ends. The CDR3 is made up of 15 amino acids. In germline, CDR1 is MRHNA, CDR2 SNTAGT. CDR3 in DNA: TGTGCCAGCAGTTCGGGGCCTCGGGGAAGTACTGAAGCTTTCTTT. Amino acids: CASSSGPRGSTEAFF.

The sample holds many counts of this clonotype. The chain links TRBV5-1 to TRBJ1-2; D perhaps matches TRBD1 (5 bases). The V end lost 3 bases, the J end lost 3 bases, and 9 bases lay between the germline ends. Germline-derived CDR1 and CDR2 are SGHRS and YFSETQ. This CDR3 has 13 amino acids. CDR3 residues: CASSWGEHYGYTF. CDR3 coding DNA: TGCGCCAGCAGCTGGGGCGAGCACTATGGCTACACCTTC.

In its sample, this clonotype was seen once. This sequence joins TRBV3-2 and TRBJ1-2; the D call TRBD1 from the table was never checked on the DNA. TRBV3-2 is a documented pseudogene. The CDR3 length is 14 residues. The CDR3 region is CASSQKLKGYGYTF. CDR3 nucleotide sequence: TGTGCCAGCAGCCAAAAATTGAAGGGGTATGGCTACACCTTC.

Many counts were recorded for this clonotype. The J gene is TRBJ2-3, the V gene TRBV7-2; weak D call: TRBD2 (6 bases). This CDR3 has 11 amino acids. Trimming pared 8 bases from V and 6 bases from J, leaving 9 bases between. From germline, CDR1 is SGHTA and CDR2 FQGNSA. The CDR3 bases are TGTGCCAGCTCTAGCGCCGATACGCAGTATTTT. Translating it yields CASSSADTQYF.

In its sample, this clonotype was seen once. This chain connects TRBV6-5 to TRBJ2-1, with 9 bases that match TRBD2. V lost 0 bases and J lost 9; bases outside the gene matches: 9. CDR3 length: 16 residues. The V gene's germline CDR1 is MNHEY and CDR2 SVGAGI. The CDR3 region is CASSYSITRSGGEQFF. CDR3 DNA: TGTGCCAGCAGTTACTCCATTACCCGTAGCGGGGGTGAGCAGTTCTTC.

This clonotype occurred a few times. CDR3 amino acids: CASRPDGSGSPLHF. In DNA, the CDR3 is TGTGCCAGCAGGCCCGACGGATCTGGGTCACCCCTCCACTTT. The V call is TRBV28, the J call TRBJ1-6; no definite D call. This CDR3 has 14 amino acids. V lost 6 bases and J lost 10, with 16 bases in between. Germline CDR1 reads MDHEN; CDR2 reads SYDVKM.

This clonotype occurred a few times. The chain links TRBV5-1 to TRBJ2-3; TRBD1 matches 7 bases. The CDR3 extends over 14 amino acids. The V gene's germline CDR1 is SGHRS and CDR2 YFSETQ. V lost 5 bases and J lost 4; bases outside the gene matches: 7. The CDR3, as DNA: TGCGCCAGCAGACGAGAGGGGGCCCCAGATACGCAGTATTTT. It encodes CASRREGAPDTQYF.

The chain couples TRBV19 to TRBJ2-1, with D possibly being TRBD1 or TRBD2 (5 bases each). This CDR3 region has 13 residues. The ends were cut back, 11 bases at V and 5 bases at J, with 16 bases in the middle. Germline V gives CDR1 LNHDA, CDR2 SQIVND (reference sequence). The chain's CDR3 is CAAWDRYNNEQFF. CDR3 sequence (DNA): TGTGCCGCATGGGACCGCTACAACAATGAGCAGTTCTTC. Full variable domain (missing parts from reference TRBV19 and TRBJ2-1): DGGITQSPKYLFRKEGQNVTLSCEQNLNHDAMYWYRQDPGQGLRLIYYSQIVNDFQKGDIAEGYSVSREKKESFPLTVTSAQKNPTAFYLCAAWDRYNNEQFFGPGTRLTVL.

This chain uses TRBV19 with TRBJ2-2; 12 bases are shared with TRBD1. V lost 5 bases to trimming and J lost 6 bases; unmatched junction nucleotides: 7. There are 16 residues in the CDR3. From germline, CDR1 is LNHDA and CDR2 SQIVND (reference sequence). The CDR3 nucleotides read TGTGCCAGTAGTCCTGGGGACAGGGGGCGATCCGGGGAGCTGTTTTTT. This encodes CASSPGDRGRSGELFF. Using reference TRBV19 and TRBJ2-2 for the parts outside the CDR3, the full variable domain is DGGITQSPKYLFRKEGQNVTLSCEQNLNHDAMYWYRQDPGQGLRLIYYSQIVNDFQKGDIAEGYSVSREKKESFPLTVTSAQKNPTAFYLCASSPGDRGRSGELFFGEGSRLTVL.

J is TRBJ1-3 and V is TRBV13, with D perhaps matching TRBD1 (5 bases). The CDR3 length is 15 residues. Germline lookup yields CDR1 PRHDT and CDR2 FYEKMQ (reference sequence). Deletions cut 3 bases from V and 4 bases from J, with 13 bases between. The CDR3 coding sequence is TGTGCCAGCAGCTTCGGGACTCTGGTCGGAAACACCATATATTTT. Amino acid sequence: CASSFGTLVGNTIYF.

This clonotype was seen a few times. Germline is not matched at one junction end, which may reflect a read error. This chain uses TRBV7-9 with TRBJ2-5, with a weak D call TRBD2 (6 bases). Germline V gene lookup returns CDR1 SEHNR and CDR2 FQNEAQ (reference sequence). The CDR3 length is 12 residues. The CDR3 reads CASSPLMRLDVF. CDR3 in DNA: TGTGCCAGCAGCCCTCTTATGAGACTAGACGTCTTC.

This rearrangement joins TRBV25-1 to TRBJ1-4, with D perhaps TRBD1 (5 bases). V lost 5 bases, J lost 8 bases, and 21 bases lay in between. The CDR3 length is 16 residues. Germline V gene data show CDR1 as MGHDK and CDR2 as SYGVNS. CDR3 amino acids: CASSKIGVGRVEKLFF. The CDR3 bases are TGTGCCAGCAGTAAGATAGGGGTGGGGCGCGTGGAAAAACTGTTTTTT.

For the CDR3, the DNA is TGTGCCAGCAGTTTGGACAGGACCTACGAGCAGTACTTC. It specifies CASSLDRTYEQYF. The chain carries TRBV12-3 or TRBV12-4 and TRBJ2-7, with 7 bases matching TRBD1. This CDR3 spans 13 amino acids. V was clipped by 3 bases and J by 2 bases; unmatched bases: 1.

This clonotype came up many times. This chain uses TRBV7-6 with TRBJ2-5, with 10 bases aligning to TRBD2. Germline loops: CDR1 SGHVS, CDR2 FNYEAQ. CDR3 length equals 13 residues. After removal of 6 bases from V and 4 bases from J, the junction contained 2 bases not matched to a gene. The CDR3 nucleotides are TGTGCCAGCAGACTAGCGGGACGAGAGACCCAGTACTTC. This gives the protein CASRLAGRETQYF.

This clonotype was detected a few times. V gene TRBV2 combines with J gene TRBJ1-5; 8 positions match TRBD1. After removal of 3 bases from V and 1 base from J, the junction contained 2 bases not matched to a gene. The CDR3 is 15 residues long. Germline V lookup: CDR1 SNHLY, CDR2 FYNNEI. The CDR3 loop is CASSDRTGSNQPQHF. In DNA form, the CDR3 reads TGTGCCAGCAGTGATAGGACAGGGAGCAATCAGCCCCAGCATTTT.

In this sample, this clonotype turned up a few times. This rearrangement joins TRBV14 to TRBJ1-4; D might be TRBD1 (5 bases). Germline V CDR1 and CDR2: SGHDN, FVKESK. V lost 0 bases and J 11 bases, leaving 25 bases between the germline ends. This CDR3 is built from 18 residues. CDR3 DNA sequence: TGTGCCAGCAGCCAAGATCCCACGGGGGACCCCCCCTTGGGGAAACTGTTTTTT. Translation: CASSQDPTGDPPLGKLFF.

The chain joins TRBV4-2 to TRBJ1-1, with 9 nucleotides matching TRBD1. Unmatched junction bases numbered 8, after V lost 0 bases and J lost 6 bases. Germline assignment: CDR1 LGHNA and CDR2 YNFKEQ. The CDR3 contains 16 residues. Written as DNA, the CDR3 is TGTGCCAGCAGCCAAGAGGCGGGACAGGGAGTTCCTGAAGCTTTCTTT. Translation gives CASSQEAGQGVPEAFF.

This clonotype was counted ten times or more. The chain recombines TRBV18 with TRBJ2-7; TRBD1 matches at 9 bases. V was clipped by 1 base and J by 3 bases; unmatched bases: 4. Germline V lookup: CDR1 KGHSH, CDR2 LQKENI. There are 15 residues in the CDR3. CDR3 protein: CASSPRGQGYYEQYF. The DNA for the CDR3 is TGTGCCAGCTCACCACGGGGACAGGGCTACTACGAGCAGTACTTC.

This clonotype came up many times. The J gene is TRBJ1-4, the V gene TRBV5-6; D perhaps matches TRBD1 (6 bases). The CDR3 is 15 residues long. With 0 bases removed from V and 8 bases from J, the gap between germline ends came to 14 bases. Germline assignment: CDR1 SGHDT and CDR2 YYEEEE. CDR3 region: CASSLAWQGYEKLFF. In DNA form, the CDR3 reads TGTGCCAGCAGCTTGGCCTGGCAGGGGTACGAAAAACTGTTTTTT.

This clonotype was counted ten times or more. The CDR3 loop reads CASSSGTSGTDTQYF. The CDR3 coding sequence is TGTGCCAGCAGTTCCGGGACTAGCGGGACAGATACGCAGTATTTT. V usage is TRBV12-3 or TRBV12-4 and J usage is TRBJ2-3, with TRBD2 matching 12 bases. This CDR3 region has 15 residues. The V gene end was trimmed by 4 bases and the J gene end by 3 bases; junction bases not matched to a gene: 2.

J is TRBJ2-7 and V is TRBV12-3 or TRBV12-4; 9 positions agree with TRBD2. J lost 1 base, V lost 5 bases, and 9 bases had no gene match. The CDR3 contains 16 residues. Written as DNA, the CDR3 is TGTGCCAGCAGTACCCAGACTAGCGGACCTTCCTACGAGCAGTACTTC. It translates to CASSTQTSGPSYEQYF.

This clonotype was seen repeatedly, ten times or more. The gene calls are TRBV5-1 and TRBJ1-1; TRBD1 matches 9 bases. CDR1 SGHRS and CDR2 YFSETQ come from the germline V gene. The trim removed 5 bases at V and 5 bases at J, leaving 10 bases unmatched. The CDR3 is 15 amino acids. CDR3 nucleotides: TGCGCCAGCAGGCCATGGACAGGGGAGGGAACTGAAGCTTTCTTT. Its protein is CASRPWTGEGTEAFF.

The rearrangement links TRBV9 to TRBJ2-1; 9 nucleotides match TRBD2. This CDR3 is built from 14 residues. CDR1 and CDR2 from the germline V gene are SGDLS and YYNGEE. V shed 4 bases, J shed 8 bases, and the junction held 7 bases outside the gene matches. The CDR3 protein is CASSLSGSLDEQFF. CDR3 DNA sequence: TGTGCCAGCAGCCTTAGCGGGAGTTTAGATGAGCAGTTCTTC.

CDR3 nucleotides: TGTGCCAGCAGCCCACCTGGGGGAGGGGCCAACGTCCTGACTTTC. Translating it yields CASSPPGGGANVLTF. The gene calls are TRBV7-3 and TRBJ2-6, with D perhaps given as TRBD1 or TRBD2 (5 bases each). Deletions cut 5 bases from V and 4 bases from J, with 12 bases between. Germline assignment: CDR1 SGHTA and CDR2 FQGTGA. This CDR3 is 15 amino acids long.

This clonotype was detected only a few times. The rearrangement joins TRBV12-3 or TRBV12-4 to TRBJ1-5; possible D gene TRBD1, 5 bases. There are 14 residues in the CDR3. Trimming left V 4 bases short and J 4 bases short, with 11 bases between. CDR3 nucleotide sequence: TGTGCCAGCAGTTACGAGGGACCAAATCAGCCCCAGCATTTT. It translates to CASSYEGPNQPQHF.

The rearrangement joins TRBV14 to TRBJ1-2, with D hard to call. The V gene lost 1 base and the J gene lost 3 bases, with 12 bases spanning the gap. The germline CDR1 and CDR2 sequences are SGHDN and FVKESK. The CDR3 has 15 residues. CDR3 nucleotides: TGTGCCAGCAGCCAAGGGCGTGCGAATCACTATGGCTACACCTTC. This sequence encodes CASSQGRANHYGYTF.